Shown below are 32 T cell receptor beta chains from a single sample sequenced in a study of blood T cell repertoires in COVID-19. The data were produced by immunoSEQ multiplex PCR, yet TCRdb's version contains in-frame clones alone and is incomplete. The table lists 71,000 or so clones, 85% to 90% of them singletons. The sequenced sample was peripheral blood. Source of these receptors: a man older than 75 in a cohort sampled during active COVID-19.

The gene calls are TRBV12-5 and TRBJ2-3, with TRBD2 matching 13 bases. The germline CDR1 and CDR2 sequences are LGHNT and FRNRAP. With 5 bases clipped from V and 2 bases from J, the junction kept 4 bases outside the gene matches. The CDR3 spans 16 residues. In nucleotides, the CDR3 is TGTGCTAGTGGTCCGGGACTAGCGGGGACCACAGATACGCAGTATTTT. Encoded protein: CASGPGLAGTTDTQYF.

The CDR3 here is CASSPERGGGDTQYF. CDR3 in DNA: TGTGCCAGCTCACCTGAGCGGGGCGGGGGAGATACGCAGTATTTT. The chain employs TRBV18 and TRBJ2-3; 7 bases are a match to TRBD2. The germline CDR1 and CDR2 sequences are KGHSH and LQKENI. The CDR3 runs to 15 residues. J gave up 5 bases and V 3 bases, and 8 bases lay outside the gene matches.

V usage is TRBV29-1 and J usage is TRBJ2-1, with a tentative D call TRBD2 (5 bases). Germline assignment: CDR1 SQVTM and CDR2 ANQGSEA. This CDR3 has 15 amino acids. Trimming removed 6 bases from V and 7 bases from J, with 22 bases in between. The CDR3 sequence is CSVLGSATPGNEQFF. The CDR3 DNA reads TGCAGCGTCCTCGGGTCGGCCACCCCGGGGAATGAGCAGTTCTTC.

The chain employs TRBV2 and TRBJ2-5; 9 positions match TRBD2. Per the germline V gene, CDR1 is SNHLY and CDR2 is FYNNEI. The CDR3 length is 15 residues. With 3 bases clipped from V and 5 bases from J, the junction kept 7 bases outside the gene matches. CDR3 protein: CASSDYPAGGETQYF. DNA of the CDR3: TGTGCCAGCAGTGACTATCCCGCGGGGGGGGAGACCCAGTACTTC.

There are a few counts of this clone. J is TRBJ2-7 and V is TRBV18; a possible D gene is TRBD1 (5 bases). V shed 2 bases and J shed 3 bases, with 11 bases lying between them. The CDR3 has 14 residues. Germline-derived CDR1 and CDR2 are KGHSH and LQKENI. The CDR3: CASSPVSGYYEQYF. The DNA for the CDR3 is TGTGCCAGCTCACCAGTGTCAGGGTACTACGAGCAGTACTTC.

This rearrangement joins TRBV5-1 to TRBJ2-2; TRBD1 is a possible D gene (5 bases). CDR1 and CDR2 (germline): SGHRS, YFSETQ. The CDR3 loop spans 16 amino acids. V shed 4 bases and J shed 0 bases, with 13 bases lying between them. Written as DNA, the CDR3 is TGCGCCAGCAGCAGAGACAGACTTTCGAACACCGGGGAGCTGTTTTTT. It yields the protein CASSRDRLSNTGELFF.

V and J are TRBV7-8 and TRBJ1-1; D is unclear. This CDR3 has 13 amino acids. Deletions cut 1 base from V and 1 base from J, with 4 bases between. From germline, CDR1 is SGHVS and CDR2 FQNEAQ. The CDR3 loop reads CASSLDRNTEAFF. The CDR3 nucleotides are TGTGCCAGCAGCTTAGACAGGAACACTGAAGCTTTCTTT.

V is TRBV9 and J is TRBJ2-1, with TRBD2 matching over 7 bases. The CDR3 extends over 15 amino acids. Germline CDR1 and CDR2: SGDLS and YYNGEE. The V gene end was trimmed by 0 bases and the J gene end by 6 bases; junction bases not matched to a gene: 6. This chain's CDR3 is CASSVVAGVGNEQFF. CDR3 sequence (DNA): TGTGCCAGCAGCGTAGTGGCGGGGGTAGGCAATGAGCAGTTCTTC.

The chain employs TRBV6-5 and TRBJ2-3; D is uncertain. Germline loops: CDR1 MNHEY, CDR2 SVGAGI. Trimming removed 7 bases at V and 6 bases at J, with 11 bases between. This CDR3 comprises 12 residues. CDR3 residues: CASTFVEDTQYF. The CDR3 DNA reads TGTGCCAGCACCTTCGTTGAGGATACGCAGTATTTT.

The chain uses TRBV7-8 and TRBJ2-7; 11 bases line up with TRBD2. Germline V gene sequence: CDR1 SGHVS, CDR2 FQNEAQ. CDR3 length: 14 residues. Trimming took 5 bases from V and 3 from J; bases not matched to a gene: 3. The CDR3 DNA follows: TGTGCCAGCAGCATCCTAGCGGGGGGCTACGAGCAGTACTTC. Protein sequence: CASSILAGGYEQYF.

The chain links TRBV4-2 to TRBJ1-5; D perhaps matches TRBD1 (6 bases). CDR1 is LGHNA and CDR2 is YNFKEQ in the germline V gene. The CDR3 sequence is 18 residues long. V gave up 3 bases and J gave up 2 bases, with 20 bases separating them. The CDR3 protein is CASSQVKQGIRGNQPQHF. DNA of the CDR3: TGTGCCAGCAGCCAGGTAAAACAGGGAATAAGGGGCAATCAGCCCCAGCATTTT.

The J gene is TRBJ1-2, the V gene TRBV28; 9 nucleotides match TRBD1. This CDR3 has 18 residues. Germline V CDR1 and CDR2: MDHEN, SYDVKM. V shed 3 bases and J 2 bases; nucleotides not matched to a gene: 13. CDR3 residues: CASSFLDRGGLVNYGYTF. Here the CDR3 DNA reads TGTGCCAGCAGTTTCCTGGACAGGGGAGGTTTAGTAAACTATGGCTACACCTTC.

The CDR3 here is CASSPTGNGANVLTF. CDR3 in DNA: TGTGCCAGCAGCCCTACGGGTAACGGGGCCAACGTCCTGACTTTC. The chain uses TRBV6-2 or TRBV6-3 and TRBJ2-6, with D unclear. The ends were cut back, 6 bases at V and 4 bases at J, with 13 bases in the middle. The germline V gene has CDR1 MNHEY and CDR2 SVGEGT. The CDR3 covers 15 residues.

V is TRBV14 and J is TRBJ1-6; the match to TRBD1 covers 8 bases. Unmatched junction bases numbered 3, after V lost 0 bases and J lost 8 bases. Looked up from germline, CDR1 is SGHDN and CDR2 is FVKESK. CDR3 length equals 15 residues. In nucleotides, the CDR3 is TGTGCCAGCAGCCAAGACGACAGGGGTTATTCACCCCTCCACTTT. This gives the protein CASSQDDRGYSPLHF.

The CDR3 nucleotides read TGTGCCAGTAGTGGGGGGGTGGGAGATACGCAGTATTTT. It codes for CASSGGVGDTQYF. The chain uses TRBV19 and TRBJ2-3, with 7 bases lining up with TRBD2. The CDR3 runs to 13 residues. Trimming at V came to 5 bases and at J to 5 bases, leaving 4 bases not matched to a gene. In germline, CDR1 is LNHDA, CDR2 SQIVND (reference sequence).

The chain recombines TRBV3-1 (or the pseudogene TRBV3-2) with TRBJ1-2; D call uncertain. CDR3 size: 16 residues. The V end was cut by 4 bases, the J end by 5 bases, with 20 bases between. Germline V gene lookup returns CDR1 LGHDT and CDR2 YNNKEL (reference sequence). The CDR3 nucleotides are TGTGCCAGCAGCCCAAGGAAACGGGTGTTGGAGTATGGCTACACCTTC. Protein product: CASSPRKRVLEYGYTF.

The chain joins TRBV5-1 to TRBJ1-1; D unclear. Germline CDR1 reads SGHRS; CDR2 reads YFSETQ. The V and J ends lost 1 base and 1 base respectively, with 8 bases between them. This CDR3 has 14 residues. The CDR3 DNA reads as TGCGCCAGCAGCTTGAAACAATCGAACACTGAAGCTTTCTTT. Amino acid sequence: CASSLKQSNTEAFF.

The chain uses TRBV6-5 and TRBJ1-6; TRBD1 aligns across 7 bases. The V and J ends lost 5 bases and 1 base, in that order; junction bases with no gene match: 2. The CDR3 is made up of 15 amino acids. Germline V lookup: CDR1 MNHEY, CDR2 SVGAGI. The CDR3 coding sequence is TGTGCCAGCAGTCGACAGGGTTCCTATAATTCACCCCTCCACTTT. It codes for CASSRQGSYNSPLHF.

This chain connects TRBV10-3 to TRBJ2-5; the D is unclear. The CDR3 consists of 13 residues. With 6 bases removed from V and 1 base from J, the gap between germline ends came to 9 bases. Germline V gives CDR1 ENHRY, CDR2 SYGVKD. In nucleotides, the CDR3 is TGTGCCATCAGCAGGATCGGCCAAGAGACCCAGTACTTC. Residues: CAISRIGQETQYF.

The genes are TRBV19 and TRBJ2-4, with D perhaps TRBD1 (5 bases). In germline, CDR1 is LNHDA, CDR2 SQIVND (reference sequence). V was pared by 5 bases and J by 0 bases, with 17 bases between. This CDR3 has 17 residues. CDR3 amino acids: CASSATSRQLAKNIQYF. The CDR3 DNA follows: TGTGCCAGTAGTGCGACTTCACGACAGTTAGCCAAAAACATTCAGTACTTC.

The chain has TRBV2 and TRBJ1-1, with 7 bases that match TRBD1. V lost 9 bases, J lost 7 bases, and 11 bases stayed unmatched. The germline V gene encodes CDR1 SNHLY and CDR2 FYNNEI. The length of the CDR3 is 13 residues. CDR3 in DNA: TGTGCCAGTCGACAGGGCACAGAGGGTGAAGCTTTCTTT. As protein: CASRQGTEGEAFF. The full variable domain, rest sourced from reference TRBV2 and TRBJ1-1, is EPEVTQTPSHQVTQMGQEVILRCVPISNHLYFYWYRQILGQKVEFLVSFYNNEISEKSEIFDDQFSVERPDGSNFTLKIRSTKLEDSAMYFCASRQGTEGEAFFGQGTRLTVV.

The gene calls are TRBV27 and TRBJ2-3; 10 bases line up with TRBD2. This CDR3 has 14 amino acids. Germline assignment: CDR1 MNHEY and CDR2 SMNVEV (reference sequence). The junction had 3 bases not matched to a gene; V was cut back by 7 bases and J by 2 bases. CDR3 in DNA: TGTGCCAGCAAGCGGGGGGGACTCACAGATACGCAGTATTTT. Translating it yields CASKRGGLTDTQYF.

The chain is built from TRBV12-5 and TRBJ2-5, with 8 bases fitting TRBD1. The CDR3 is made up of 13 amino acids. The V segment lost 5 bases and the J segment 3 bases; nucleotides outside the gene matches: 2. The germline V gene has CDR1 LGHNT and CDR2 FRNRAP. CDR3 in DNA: TGTGCTAGTGGTACGGACAGGGAAGAGACCCAGTACTTC. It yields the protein CASGTDREETQYF.

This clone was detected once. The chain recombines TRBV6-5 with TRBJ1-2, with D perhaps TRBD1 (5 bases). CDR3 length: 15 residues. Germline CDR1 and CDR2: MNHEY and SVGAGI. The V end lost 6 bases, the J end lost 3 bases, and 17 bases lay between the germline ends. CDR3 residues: CASSPPGSPDYGYTF. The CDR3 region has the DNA TGTGCCAGCAGCCCCCCAGGGTCCCCGGACTATGGCTACACCTTC.

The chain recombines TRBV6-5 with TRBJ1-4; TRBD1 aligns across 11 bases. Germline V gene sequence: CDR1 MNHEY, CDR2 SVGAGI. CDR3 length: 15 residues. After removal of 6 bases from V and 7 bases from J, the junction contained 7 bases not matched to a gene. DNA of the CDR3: TGTGCCAGCAGGTCCGGGACAGGGGGAGCTGAAAAACTGTTTTTT. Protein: CASRSGTGGAEKLFF.

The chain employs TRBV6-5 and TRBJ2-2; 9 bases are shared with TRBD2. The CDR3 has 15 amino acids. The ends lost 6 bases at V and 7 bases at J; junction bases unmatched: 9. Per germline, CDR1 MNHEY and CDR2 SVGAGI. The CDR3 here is CASSLAGRRGGELFF. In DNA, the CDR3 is TGTGCCAGCAGCCTAGCGGGGCGAAGGGGCGGGGAGCTGTTTTTT.

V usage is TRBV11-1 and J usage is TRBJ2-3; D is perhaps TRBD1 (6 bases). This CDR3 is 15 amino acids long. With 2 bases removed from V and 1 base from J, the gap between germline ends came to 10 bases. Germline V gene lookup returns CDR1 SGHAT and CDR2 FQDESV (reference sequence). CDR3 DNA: TGTGCCAGCAGCTTAAGGGACACCGGCACAGATACGCAGTATTTT. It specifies CASSLRDTGTDTQYF.

The CDR3 DNA is TGTGCCAGTAAGGTTGCGGGTGCAGATACGCAGTATTTT. It codes for CASKVAGADTQYF. The chain carries TRBV19 and TRBJ2-3, with D maybe TRBD2 (5 bases). The germline CDR1 and CDR2 sequences are LNHDA and SQIVND (reference sequence). This CDR3 contains 13 residues. V lost 7 bases and J 4 bases, leaving 12 bases between the germline ends.

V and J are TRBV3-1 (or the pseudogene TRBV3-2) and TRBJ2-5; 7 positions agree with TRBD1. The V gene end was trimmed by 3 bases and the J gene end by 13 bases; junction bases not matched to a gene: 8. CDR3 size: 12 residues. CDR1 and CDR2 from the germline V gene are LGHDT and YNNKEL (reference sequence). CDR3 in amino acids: CASSHAPGQPYF. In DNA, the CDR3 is TGTGCCAGCAGCCATGCACCGGGACAGCCGTACTTC.

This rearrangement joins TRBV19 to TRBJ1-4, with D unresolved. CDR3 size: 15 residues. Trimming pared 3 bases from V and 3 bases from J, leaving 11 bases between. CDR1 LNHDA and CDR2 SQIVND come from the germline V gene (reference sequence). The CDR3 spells CASSIRGLANEKLFF. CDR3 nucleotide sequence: TGTGCCAGTAGTATTCGGGGATTGGCTAATGAAAAACTGTTTTTT.

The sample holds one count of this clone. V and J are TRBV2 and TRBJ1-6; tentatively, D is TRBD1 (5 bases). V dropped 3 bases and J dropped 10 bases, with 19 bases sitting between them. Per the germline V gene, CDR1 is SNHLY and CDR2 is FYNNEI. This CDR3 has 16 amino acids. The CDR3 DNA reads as TGTGCCAGCAGTGAGGCCCAGGGCCGAAAGGGGTCACCCCTCCACTTT. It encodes CASSEAQGRKGSPLHF.

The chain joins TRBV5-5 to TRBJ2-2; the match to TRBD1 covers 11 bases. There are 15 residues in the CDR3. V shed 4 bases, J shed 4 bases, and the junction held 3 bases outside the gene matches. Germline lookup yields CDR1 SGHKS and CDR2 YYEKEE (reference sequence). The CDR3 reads CASSPGTGGTGELFF. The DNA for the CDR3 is TGTGCCAGCAGCCCCGGGACAGGGGGCACCGGGGAGCTGTTTTTT. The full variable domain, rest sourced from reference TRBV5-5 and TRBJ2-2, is DAGVTQSPTHLIKTRGQQVTLRCSPISGHKSVSWYQQVLGQGPQFIFQYYEKEERGRGNFPDRFSARQFPNYSSELNVNALLLGDSALYLCASSPGTGGTGELFFGEGSRLTVL.